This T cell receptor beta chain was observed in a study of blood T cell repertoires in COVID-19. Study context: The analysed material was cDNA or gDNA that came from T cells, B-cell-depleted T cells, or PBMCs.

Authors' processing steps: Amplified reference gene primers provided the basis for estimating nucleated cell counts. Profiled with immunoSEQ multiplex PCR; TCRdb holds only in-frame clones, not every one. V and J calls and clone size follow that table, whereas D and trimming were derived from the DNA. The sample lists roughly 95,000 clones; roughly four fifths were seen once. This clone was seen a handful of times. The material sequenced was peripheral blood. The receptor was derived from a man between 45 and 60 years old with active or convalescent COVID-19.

This chain's CDR3 is CASSEESRGIKNTEAFF. The CDR3 nucleotides read TGCGCCAGCAGTGAGGAAAGCAGGGGAATCAAGAACACTGAAGCTTTCTTT. The chain has TRBV10-1 and TRBJ1-1; D may be TRBD1 (6 bases). The CDR3 is 17 amino acids. Trimming shortened V by 2 bases and J by 1 base, and 17 bases separated the two germline ends. Per germline, CDR1 WNHNN and CDR2 SYGVQD (reference sequence).